This paragraph covers one TCR beta chain sequence. CDR3 length: 20 amino acids. The germline V gene encodes CDR1 LNHNV and CDR2 YYDKDF (reference sequence). Trimming left V 1 base short and J 5 bases short, with 30 bases between. The data originate from a study of siplizumab effects on memory and regulatory T cells. Assay: immunoSEQ multiplex PCR; the TCRdb copy retains only in-frame clones and omits some. The data contain some 100,000 clones, 90% to 95% of them seen just once; the ten biggest clones take up roughly 0.61%. The specimen was Tregs sorted from blood. The sequence came from a human donor in good health. The J gene is TRBJ2-7, the V gene TRBV15, with D possibly being TRBD1 (6 bases). This CDR3 reads CATSRAPLVPGAWGFHEQYF. The DNA of the CDR3 is TGTGCCACCAGCAGAGCCCCCTTGGTTCCAGGGGCCTGGGGGTTCCACGAGCAGTACTTC.